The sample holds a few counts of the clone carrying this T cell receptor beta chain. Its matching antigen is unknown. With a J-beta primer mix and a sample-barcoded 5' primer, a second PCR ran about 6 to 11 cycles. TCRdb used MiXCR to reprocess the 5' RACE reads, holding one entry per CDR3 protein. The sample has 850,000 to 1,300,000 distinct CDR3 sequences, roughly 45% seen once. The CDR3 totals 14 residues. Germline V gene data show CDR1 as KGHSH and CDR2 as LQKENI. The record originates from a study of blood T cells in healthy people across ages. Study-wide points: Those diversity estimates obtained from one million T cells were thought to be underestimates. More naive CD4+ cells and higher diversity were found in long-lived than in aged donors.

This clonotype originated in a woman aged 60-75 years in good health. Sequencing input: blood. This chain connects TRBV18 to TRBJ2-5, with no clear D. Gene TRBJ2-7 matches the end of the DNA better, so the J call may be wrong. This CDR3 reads CASSLAADWSEQYF. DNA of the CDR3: TGTGCCAGCTCACTGGCGGCAGACTGGTCCGAGCAGTACTTC.